These 28 T cell receptor beta chains came from one sample sequenced in a study of PD-1 blockade in classical Hodgkin lymphoma. Every one of the patients relapsed after autologous stem cell transplantation (brentuximab vedotin exposure was variable). Sequencing was performed with immunoSEQ multiplex PCR; in TCRdb, only in-frame clones are kept and a portion is missing. This sample has fewer than 30,000 clones, with approximately 87% found just once. Sequenced material: peripheral blood mononuclear cells (PBMCs), taken before the second cycle of nivolumab. The receptors derive from a human donor with classical Hodgkin lymphoma.

The rearrangement uses TRBV28 and TRBJ2-7; D unresolved. Trimming took 6 bases from V and 4 from J, leaving 7 bases between them. The CDR3 runs to 11 residues. Germline V gene data show CDR1 as MDHEN and CDR2 as SYDVKM. CDR3 sequence: CASSGYYEQYV. The DNA of the CDR3 is TGTGCCAGCAGCGGCTATTACGAGCAGTACGTC.

This sequence joins TRBV18 and TRBJ2-1; no definite D call. The CDR3 runs 16 residues. Deletions cut 3 bases from V and 0 bases from J, with 12 bases between. CDR1 and CDR2 (germline): KGHSH, LQKENI. CDR3 protein: CASSPRARSSYNEQFF. In DNA form, the CDR3 reads TGTGCCAGCTCACCCCGGGCGCGGAGCTCCTACAATGAGCAGTTCTTC. The entire variable domain, with the rest obtained from reference TRBV18 and TRBJ2-1, is as follows: NAGVMQNPRHLVRRRGQEARLRCSPMKGHSHVYWYRQLPEEGLKFMVYLQKENIIDESGMPKERFSAEFPKEGPSILRIQQVVRGDSAAYFCASSPRARSSYNEQFFGPGTRLTVL.

The chain uses TRBV19 and TRBJ1-6; D call uncertain. Trimming shortened V by 7 bases and J by 4 bases, and 8 bases separated the two germline ends. The length of the CDR3 is 13 residues. The germline CDR1 and CDR2 sequences are LNHDA and SQIVND (reference sequence). The CDR3 loop is CASIGPYNSPLHF. The CDR3 nucleotides are TGTGCCAGTATTGGACCTTATAATTCACCCCTCCACTTT.

This chain uses TRBV28 with TRBJ1-4; tentative D call: TRBD1 (6 bases). Germline assignment: CDR1 MDHEN and CDR2 SYDVKM. Trimming left V 6 bases short and J 2 bases short, with 10 bases between. There are 14 residues in the CDR3. The CDR3 coding sequence is TGTGCCAGCAGCGAGGACAGCACTAATGAAAAACTGTTTTTT. It translates to CASSEDSTNEKLFF.

The J gene is TRBJ1-1, the V gene TRBV7-9; perhaps TRBD1 as D (5 bases). V was pared by 3 bases and J by 7 bases, with 15 bases between. CDR1 and CDR2 (germline): SEHNR, FQNEAQ (reference sequence). The CDR3 contains 14 residues. For the CDR3, the DNA is TGTGCCAGCAGCTTTCCCCGGGGGAACGGTGAAGCTTTCTTT. Its translation: CASSFPRGNGEAFF.

CDR3: CAWSVASGVPLASYEQYF. The CDR3 DNA follows: TGTGCCTGGAGTGTCGCTAGCGGAGTACCACTAGCCTCCTACGAGCAGTACTTC. V and J are TRBV30 and TRBJ2-7; 7 positions match TRBD2. From germline, CDR1 is GTSNPN and CDR2 SVGIG (reference sequence). The ends lost 0 bases at V and 0 bases at J; junction bases unmatched: 14. The CDR3 spans 18 residues.

This clone was counted a few times. This rearrangement joins TRBV29-1 to TRBJ1-5; D unclear. The germline V gene encodes CDR1 SQVTM and CDR2 ANQGSEA. V was clipped by 7 bases and J by 5 bases, with 12 bases between them. This CDR3 is built from 12 residues. CDR3 protein: CSAGSRDQPQHF. The DNA of the CDR3 is TGCAGCGCCGGCTCGCGGGATCAGCCCCAGCATTTT.

V is TRBV7-9 and J is TRBJ1-1, with D perhaps TRBD1 (6 bases). The V and J ends lost 1 base and 5 bases respectively, with 14 bases between them. This CDR3 has 15 amino acids. Germline values: CDR1 SEHNR, CDR2 FQNEAQ (reference sequence). The CDR3: CASSLEGVRGTEAFF. For the CDR3, the DNA is TGTGCCAGCAGCTTAGAGGGGGTAAGGGGGACTGAAGCTTTCTTT.

The gene calls are TRBV7-2 and TRBJ1-2; 12 bases fit TRBD1. The CDR3 extends over 17 amino acids. Germline V CDR1 and CDR2: SGHTA, FQGNSA. Trimming removed 3 bases from V and 4 bases from J; junction bases left unmatched: 9. This CDR3 reads CASSLPGQGADVYGYTF. DNA of the CDR3: TGTGCCAGCAGCTTGCCGGGACAGGGGGCGGACGTCTATGGCTACACCTTC.

The rearrangement uses TRBV7-6 and TRBJ2-2; D might be TRBD2 (7 bases). Trimming stripped 4 bases from V and 2 bases from J, with 14 bases between. Germline assignment: CDR1 SGHVS and CDR2 FNYEAQ. The CDR3 runs to 16 residues. CDR3: CASSSGGPGNTGELFF. The CDR3 DNA reads TGTGCCAGCAGCTCGGGGGGCCCCGGTAACACCGGGGAGCTGTTTTTT.

This chain links TRBV5-5 with TRBJ1-4; no reliable D call. The germline CDR1 and CDR2 sequences are SGHKS and YYEKEE (reference sequence). V was trimmed by 7 bases and J by 0 bases, leaving 13 bases between them. This CDR3 is built from 15 residues. The CDR3 is CASQSRAATNEKLFF. CDR3 bases: TGTGCCAGCCAATCTAGAGCAGCAACTAATGAAAAACTGTTTTTT.

V is TRBV4-3 and J is TRBJ1-2, with D possibly matching TRBD1 (5 bases). This CDR3 comprises 16 residues. Trimming removed 0 bases at V and 3 bases at J, with 14 bases between. Germline V gives CDR1 LGHNA, CDR2 YSLEER. The CDR3 DNA is TGCGCCAGCAGCCAAGATAGTGGCAGGGCTGACTATGGCTACACCTTC. Encoded protein: CASSQDSGRADYGYTF.

This clone was observed a few times. The chain couples TRBV10-2 to TRBJ2-2, with 9 bases identical to TRBD1. The CDR3 contains 14 residues. Germline V gene data show CDR1 as WSHSY and CDR2 as SAAADI. Germline trimming cut 7 bases from V and 3 bases from J; bases unmatched to any gene: 3. The chain's CDR3 is CASKRTGDTGELFF. The CDR3 coding sequence is TGCGCCAGCAAGCGGACAGGGGACACCGGGGAGCTGTTTTTT.

This clone is a singleton in its sample. The CDR3 protein is CSAGKTGELFF. CDR3 sequence (DNA): TGCAGTGCTGGAAAGACCGGGGAGCTGTTTTTT. The rearrangement links TRBV20-1 to TRBJ2-2; D unclear. This CDR3 is built from 11 residues. The germline V gene has CDR1 DFQATT and CDR2 SNEGSKA (reference sequence). Trimming took off 5 bases at V and 5 bases at J, with 6 bases between the two ends.

This chain connects TRBV5-8 to TRBJ2-1; D ambiguous. The V gene's germline CDR1 is SGHTS and CDR2 YDEGEE. Trimming left V 4 bases short and J 10 bases short, with 12 bases between. The CDR3 totals 12 residues. DNA of the CDR3: TGTGCCAGCAGCCCCCGGATAGGGGAGCAGTTCTTC. It encodes CASSPRIGEQFF.

The genes are TRBV18 and TRBJ2-7, with TRBD2 identical over 7 bases. The junction had 5 bases not matched to a gene; V was cut back by 4 bases and J by 2 bases. The CDR3 spans 14 residues. Germline CDR1 is KGHSH and CDR2 is LQKENI. This CDR3 is CASSRPGLAYEQYF. CDR3 DNA sequence: TGTGCCAGCTCACGTCCTGGACTAGCCTACGAGCAGTACTTC.

This chain connects TRBV19 to TRBJ2-3; TRBD2 aligns across 10 bases. Losses at the gene ends were 5 bases for V and 4 bases for J; bases not matched to a gene: 12. Germline lookup yields CDR1 LNHDA and CDR2 SQIVND (reference sequence). The CDR3 has 17 residues. This CDR3 reads CASSSPGLAEAPDTQYF. In DNA, the CDR3 is TGTGCCAGTAGTTCTCCCGGACTAGCGGAGGCCCCAGATACGCAGTATTTT.

The gene calls are TRBV11-2 and TRBJ1-1; 7 bases align to TRBD1. V dropped 5 bases and J dropped 6; count of bases not matched to a gene: 6. The CDR3 is made up of 13 amino acids. CDR1 is SGHAT and CDR2 is FQNNGV in the germline V gene. This chain's CDR3 is CASSPRTGSEAFF. CDR3 DNA sequence: TGTGCCAGCAGCCCTCGGACAGGCTCTGAAGCTTTCTTT.

The chain couples TRBV11-2 to TRBJ1-5; no definite D call. V was shortened by 0 bases and J by 6 bases, with 9 bases between the two germline ends. The CDR3 is 14 amino acids. Germline CDR1 reads SGHAT; CDR2 reads FQNNGV. The CDR3 sequence: CASSLEGWRQPQHF. The CDR3 DNA follows: TGTGCCAGCAGCTTAGAGGGTTGGCGTCAGCCCCAGCATTTT.

J is TRBJ2-7 and V is TRBV6-5; 11 bases are a match to TRBD2. Trimming cost V 5 bases and J 9 bases; bases outside gene matches: 6. Per germline, CDR1 MNHEY and CDR2 SVGAGI. This CDR3 contains 13 residues. The CDR3 sequence: CASSTGLAEVQYF. CDR3 DNA sequence: TGTGCCAGCAGTACGGGACTAGCGGAGGTGCAGTACTTC.

The chain joins TRBV7-3 to TRBJ2-2, with D unclear. The V end was cut by 2 bases, the J end by 4 bases, with 11 bases between. The length of the CDR3 is 15 residues. Germline CDR1 reads SGHTA; CDR2 reads FQGTGA. This chain's CDR3 is CASSLVAGSTGELFF. CDR3 in DNA: TGTGCCAGCAGCTTAGTGGCCGGCTCCACCGGGGAGCTGTTTTTT.

This clone was seen once. The V and J genes are TRBV6-1 and TRBJ1-1; D gene unclear. CDR3 size: 15 residues. Deletions cut 2 bases from V and 2 bases from J, with 12 bases between. The germline CDR1 and CDR2 sequences are MNHNS and SASEGT. The CDR3 loop reads CASSERGTINTEAFF. The CDR3 nucleotides read TGTGCCAGCAGTGAACGCGGCACAATAAACACTGAAGCTTTCTTT.

This chain links TRBV10-3 with TRBJ2-5; D gene ambiguous. CDR3 length: 10 residues. V lost 8 bases to trimming and J lost 5 bases, with 6 bases between them. Germline CDR1 is ENHRY and CDR2 is SYGVKD. The CDR3 loop reads CAIGRETQYF. The CDR3 DNA reads TGTGCCATCGGTAGGGAGACCCAGTACTTC.

The gene calls are TRBV28 and TRBJ1-1; the D gene is possibly TRBD1 (6 bases). Trimming cost V 5 bases and J 3 bases, with 16 bases left between them. CDR3 length: 15 residues. Germline V gene sequence: CDR1 MDHEN, CDR2 SYDVKM. DNA of the CDR3: TGTGCCAGCAGTGGACGGGACAACGCTTACACTGAAGCTTTCTTT. It encodes CASSGRDNAYTEAFF.

This clone has only a few counts. The V gene is TRBV10-1, the J gene TRBJ1-1, with TRBD1 as a possible D gene (6 bases). The CDR3 length is 9 residues. The V and J ends lost 10 bases and 10 bases respectively, with 10 bases between them. Germline assignment: CDR1 WNHNN and CDR2 SYGVQD (reference sequence). The CDR3 nucleotides read TGCGCCACGGGGGGGCTAGCTTTCTTT. This codes for CATGGLAFF.

V and J are TRBV29-1 and TRBJ2-2; 8 bases agree with TRBD1. CDR3 length equals 12 residues. The ends lost 7 bases at V and 4 bases at J; junction bases unmatched: 2. CDR1 is SQVTM and CDR2 is ANQGSEA in the germline V gene. The CDR3 region is CSGQGSTGELFF. The CDR3 region has the DNA TGCAGCGGACAGGGGAGCACCGGGGAGCTGTTTTTT.

The CDR3 DNA is TGTGCCAGCAGCTTTGGGACTGATCAGCCCCAGCATTTT. Translation: CASSFGTDQPQHF. J is TRBJ1-5 and V is TRBV5-5, with D possibly matching TRBD1 (5 bases). The V end was cut by 2 bases, the J end by 5 bases, with 8 bases between. CDR3 length: 13 amino acids. The germline V gene encodes CDR1 SGHKS and CDR2 YYEKEE (reference sequence). The whole variable domain, filled in from reference TRBV5-5 and TRBJ1-5, reads DAGVTQSPTHLIKTRGQQVTLRCSPISGHKSVSWYQQVLGQGPQFIFQYYEKEERGRGNFPDRFSARQFPNYSSELNVNALLLGDSALYLCASSFGTDQPQHFGDGTRLSIL.

The V and J genes are TRBV4-2 and TRBJ2-1; weak D call: TRBD2 (5 bases). The CDR3 totals 12 residues. V gave up 2 bases and J gave up 9 bases, with 8 bases separating them. CDR1 is LGHNA and CDR2 is YNFKEQ in the germline V gene. CDR3 protein: CASSQIASEQFF. In DNA, the CDR3 is TGTGCCAGCAGCCAAATAGCGTCTGAGCAGTTCTTC.